This is a list of T cell receptor beta chains from one sample in a study of blood T cell repertoires in COVID-19. Repertoires were generated with immunoSEQ multiplex PCR, while TCRdb's copy carries only in-frame clones and drops some. The sample records 40,000 to 55,000 clones, around nine tenths being singletons. The sequencing input was peripheral blood. All receptors derive from a human donor in a cohort sampled during active COVID-19. CDR3s include the opening cysteine and the closing phenylalanine or tryptophan. A D gene is named only where the DNA matches it firmly. Size is stated for part of the rows, as once, few or many counts, or as a class when the clone is expanded.

J,D,size,V,DNA,CDR3
TRBJ2-3,TRBD2,NA,TRBV5-1,TGCGCCAGCAGCTTGGGTAGCGGGAGCACAGATACGCAGTATTTT,CASSLGSGSTDTQYF
TRBJ2-1,TRBD2,NA,TRBV9,TGTGCCAGCAGCGTGGCTAGCGGGAATAATGAGCAGTTCTTC,CASSVASGNNEQFF
TRBJ1-1,NA,NA,TRBV12-3/TRBV12-4,TGTGCCAGCAGCCCCGGACAGCTTCGGAGAGCTTTCTTT,CASSPGQLRRAFF
TRBJ1-1,NA,NA,TRBV9,TGTGCCAGCAGCGTCACAGGGAGTACTGAAGCTTTCTTT,CASSVTGSTEAFF
TRBJ1-5,NA,NA,TRBV3-1/TRBV3-2,TGTGCCAGCAGCCAAGGAGCACAGCCCCAGCATTTT,CASSQGAQPQHF
TRBJ2-5,NA,NA,TRBV5-6,TGTGCCAGCAGCTTCTCCGGGACACAAGAGACCCAGTACTTC,CASSFSGTQETQYF
TRBJ1-5,TRBD1,few,TRBV7-2,TGTGCCAGCAGCGTGGACAGGTGGGGAAGCAATCAGCCCCAGCATTTT,CASSVDRWGSNQPQHF
TRBJ1-1,NA,NA,TRBV7-9,TGTGCCAGCACCAAACCGGTTAGTCCCCCTGAAGCTTTCTTT,CASTKPVSPPEAFF
TRBJ1-5,TRBD1,few,TRBV10-3,TGTGCCATCAGTGCCGACAGGGTAGTCAATCAGCCCCAGCATTTT,CAISADRVVNQPQHF
TRBJ2-1,TRBD2,NA,TRBV5-1,TGCGCCAGCAGCTTGGAACTAGCGGGGGACAATGAGCAGTTCTTC,CASSLELAGDNEQFF
TRBJ2-2,TRBD1,NA,TRBV6-6,TGTGCCAGCAACCCCGCGGACAGGCACACCGGGGAGCTGTTTTTT,CASNPADRHTGELFF
TRBJ2-7,NA,once,TRBV15,TGTGCCACCAGCCGCTGGACTGGTATGGGCGAGCAGTACTTC,CATSRWTGMGEQYF
TRBJ2-7,TRBD2,NA,TRBV7-2,TGTGCCAGCAGCTTAGCGCAGGCTAGCGGGGGGTGGCACGAGCAGTACTTC,CASSLAQASGGWHEQYF
TRBJ1-5,NA,once,TRBV6-2/TRBV6-3,TGTGCCAGCAGTTACTTGGGGGGGGTGCTCAACCAGCCCCAGCATTTT,CASSYLGGVLNQPQHF
TRBJ2-3,TRBD2,NA,TRBV4-2,TGTGCCAGCAGCCAAGAGCAAGCGGGAAACACAGATACGCAGTATTTT,CASSQEQAGNTDTQYF
TRBJ2-7,NA,once,TRBV6-5,TGTGCCAGCAGTTACTCGTCCAGGTCCTACGAGCAGTACTTC,CASSYSSRSYEQYF